One sample yielded the 23 T cell receptor beta chains listed below, sequenced in a study of T cell responses to AZD1222 COVID-19 vaccine. Clones were sequenced by immunoSEQ multiplex PCR, and TCRdb holds only the in-frame ones, with some missing. Seen here are 85,000 or so clones, around 90% observed once, and the top ten hold around 10%. The source material was peripheral blood, sampled 28 days after the second AZD1222 dose. Receptors originate from an adult who received the AZD1222 COVID-19 vaccine.

The J gene is TRBJ2-7, the V gene TRBV6-2 or TRBV6-3; D may be TRBD1 or TRBD2 (5 bases each). The V end lost 6 bases, the J end lost 1 base, and 13 bases lay between the germline ends. Per germline, CDR1 MNHEY and CDR2 SVGEGT. The CDR3 covers 14 residues. The CDR3 loop is CASSLGGGSYEQYF. The CDR3 nucleotides are TGTGCCAGCAGCTTAGGTGGGGGTTCCTACGAGCAGTACTTC.

V usage is TRBV4-2 and J usage is TRBJ1-2, with 7 bases fitting TRBD1. From germline, CDR1 is LGHNA and CDR2 YNFKEQ. The CDR3 has 17 residues. The ends lost 0 bases at V and 2 bases at J; junction bases unmatched: 9. CDR3 loop: CASSQDLAGGINYGYTF. The CDR3 DNA is TGTGCCAGCAGCCAAGATCTGGCAGGGGGTATCAACTATGGCTACACCTTC.

This clone was seen only once. The genes are TRBV7-3 and TRBJ2-5, with 8 bases aligning to TRBD1. Trimming removed 5 bases from V and 6 bases from J; junction bases left unmatched: 11. The CDR3 runs 15 residues. Germline CDR1 SGHTA, CDR2 FQGTGA. The CDR3 bases are TGTGCCAGCAGCATCGGACAGGGAGGCAGGCAGACCCAGTACTTC. Protein sequence: CASSIGQGGRQTQYF.

The chain couples TRBV6-5 to TRBJ2-7, with TRBD1 identical over 10 bases. V shed 3 bases and J 4 bases; nucleotides not matched to a gene: 9. The CDR3 is 16 residues long. Germline V CDR1 and CDR2: MNHEY, SVGAGI. CDR3 nucleotide sequence: TGTGCCAGCAGTTATCGGACAGGGGGAATCGGTTACGAGCAGTACTTC. Protein sequence: CASSYRTGGIGYEQYF.

The chain uses TRBV6-5 and TRBJ2-7, with D tentatively TRBD1 (5 bases). V dropped 4 bases and J dropped 3 bases, with 16 bases sitting between them. The CDR3 consists of 15 residues. Germline V gives CDR1 MNHEY, CDR2 SVGAGI. The CDR3 DNA sequence: TGTGCCAGCAGTTCCCCTAGGGCAGGGCTCTACGAGCAGTACTTC. As protein: CASSSPRAGLYEQYF.

This clone was observed a single time. The V and J genes are TRBV19 and TRBJ1-1, with TRBD1 as a possible D gene (6 bases). V lost 3 bases and J 7 bases, leaving 9 bases between the germline ends. CDR1 is LNHDA and CDR2 is SQIVND in the germline V gene (reference sequence). This CDR3 contains 12 residues. The chain's CDR3 is CASSIGQLEAFF. CDR3 nucleotides: TGTGCCAGTAGTATCGGACAGCTTGAAGCTTTCTTT.

This CDR3 is CASSFEGDMNTEAFF. The CDR3 DNA is TGCGCCAGCAGCTTTGAGGGGGACATGAACACTGAAGCTTTCTTT. The chain is built from TRBV5-1 and TRBJ1-1, with D possibly matching TRBD1 (6 bases). Germline-derived CDR1 and CDR2 are SGHRS and YFSETQ. V was cut by 2 bases and J by 0 bases, with 11 bases left in between. The CDR3 totals 15 residues.

The chain carries TRBV27 and TRBJ1-5; 8 bases align to TRBD1. The ends lost 2 bases at V and 6 bases at J; junction bases unmatched: 6. The germline V gene has CDR1 MNHEY and CDR2 SMNVEV (reference sequence). The CDR3 has 15 residues. CDR3 amino acids: CASSLDRGTSQPQHF. The DNA of the CDR3 is TGTGCCAGCAGTTTAGACAGGGGCACTAGTCAGCCCCAGCATTTT.

The chain combines TRBV6-5 with TRBJ1-5, with D unclear. Germline assignment: CDR1 MNHEY and CDR2 SVGAGI. This CDR3 region has 15 residues. V was cut by 5 bases and J by 2 bases, with 13 bases left in between. The CDR3 loop is CASSLDPGRNQPQHF. CDR3 nucleotides: TGTGCCAGCAGTCTAGACCCCGGCCGCAATCAGCCCCAGCATTTT.

The chain couples TRBV4-2 to TRBJ2-3, with TRBD2 as a possible D gene (5 bases). The germline V gene has CDR1 LGHNA and CDR2 YNFKEQ. Trimming shortened V by 2 bases and J by 4 bases, and 10 bases separated the two germline ends. The CDR3 length is 14 residues. The CDR3 is CASSQTGGADTQYF. The CDR3 region has the DNA TGTGCCAGCAGCCAAACCGGAGGTGCAGATACGCAGTATTTT.

The chain joins TRBV14 to TRBJ1-1; D not resolved. V gave up 1 base and J gave up 11 bases, with 14 bases separating them. The CDR3 is made up of 13 amino acids. CDR1 is SGHDN and CDR2 is FVKESK in the germline V gene. In DNA form, the CDR3 reads TGTGCCAGCAGCCAAGCCCTAGGAGGGCAGGCTTTCTTT. It translates to CASSQALGGQAFF. Complete variable domain (other parts from reference TRBV14 and TRBJ1-1): EAGVTQFPSHSVIEKGQTVTLRCDPISGHDNLYWYRRVMGKEIKFLLHFVKESKQDESGMPNNRFLAERTGGTYSTLKVQPAELEDSGVYFCASSQALGGQAFFGQGTRLTVV.

This clone was seen only a few times. This rearrangement joins TRBV5-6 to TRBJ1-1, with TRBD1 matching 8 bases. The V gene end was trimmed by 4 bases and the J gene end by 1 base; junction bases not matched to a gene: 9. Germline CDR1 reads SGHDT; CDR2 reads YYEEEE. This CDR3 region has 16 residues. The CDR3 DNA reads TGTGCCAGCAGCCCCTACAGGGGGGTGACGAACACTGAAGCTTTCTTT. Protein: CASSPYRGVTNTEAFF.

The gene calls are TRBV27 and TRBJ2-1; the match to TRBD1 covers 8 bases. The CDR3 is made up of 19 amino acids. Germline V gene data show CDR1 as MNHEY and CDR2 as SMNVEV (reference sequence). After removal of 0 bases from V and 4 bases from J, the junction contained 14 bases not matched to a gene. CDR3 residues: CASSLSLDRAEGLYNEQFF. In DNA form, the CDR3 reads TGTGCCAGCAGTTTATCCCTGGACAGGGCTGAAGGTTTATACAATGAGCAGTTCTTC.

The chain uses TRBV7-2 and TRBJ2-7; 7 bases agree with TRBD2. V trimming: 1 base; J trimming: 6 bases; junction bases outside the gene matches: 9. This CDR3 comprises 15 residues. Germline loops: CDR1 SGHTA, CDR2 FQGNSA. The CDR3 spells CASSLVSSSGGEQYF. The DNA for the CDR3 is TGTGCCAGCAGCTTAGTAAGCAGTTCGGGGGGCGAGCAGTACTTC.

The rearrangement joins TRBV7-3 to TRBJ2-1; D call uncertain. Germline CDR1 and CDR2: SGHTA and FQGTGA. The CDR3 sequence is 14 residues long. The V end lost 0 bases, the J end lost 7 bases, and 10 bases lay between the germline ends. The CDR3 here is CASSLTGSGNEQFF. Written as DNA, the CDR3 is TGTGCCAGCAGCTTAACGGGGTCCGGGAATGAGCAGTTCTTC.

This rearrangement joins TRBV2 to TRBJ2-2; the match to TRBD1 covers 8 bases. The CDR3 has 15 residues. The J segment lost 1 base and the V segment lost 10 bases, leaving 8 bases of the junction unmatched. Germline CDR1 is SNHLY and CDR2 is FYNNEI. CDR3 DNA: TGTGCCACCAGACCACAGGGGGTGAACACCGGGGAGCTGTTTTTT. As protein: CATRPQGVNTGELFF.

This chain uses TRBV5-4 with TRBJ1-2; no firm D call. Trimming took 0 bases from V and 6 from J, leaving 9 bases between them. Germline-derived CDR1 and CDR2 are SGHNT and YYREEE (reference sequence). This CDR3 is 13 amino acids long. CDR3 region: CASSLVGGDGYTF. In DNA form, the CDR3 reads TGTGCCAGCAGCTTGGTGGGCGGCGATGGCTACACCTTC.

In DNA form, the CDR3 reads TGTGCCAGCAGACTGGACAGGGAAGTATGGGCTTTCTTT. Protein sequence: CASRLDREVWAFF. V and J are TRBV7-9 and TRBJ1-1; 8 bases map to TRBD1. From germline, CDR1 is SEHNR and CDR2 FQNEAQ (reference sequence). This CDR3 has 13 residues. V lost 6 bases, J lost 11 bases, and 11 bases stayed unmatched.

This chain connects TRBV5-1 to TRBJ2-5, with D uncertain. Between the trimmed V and J ends, which lost 0 bases and 3 bases, there was a span of 9 bases. The CDR3 covers 14 residues. Germline-derived CDR1 and CDR2 are SGHRS and YFSETQ. CDR3 region: CASSLAHYEETQYF. CDR3 DNA: TGCGCCAGCAGCTTGGCCCACTACGAAGAGACCCAGTACTTC.

This rearrangement joins TRBV12-2 to TRBJ2-6; the table's D call, TRBD2, has no DNA check behind it. TRBV12-2 is a pseudogene locus. The CDR3 runs 15 residues. CDR3 protein: CASRFLPSGANVLTF. The CDR3 DNA is TGTGCAAGTCGCTTCCTCCCCTCTGGGGCCAACGTCCTGACTTTC.

The V gene is TRBV19, the J gene TRBJ1-1; no clear D gene. This CDR3 region has 13 residues. From germline, CDR1 is LNHDA and CDR2 SQIVND (reference sequence). Deletions cut 5 bases from V and 1 base from J, with 8 bases between. The CDR3 loop is CASSFTANTEAFF. The CDR3 coding sequence is TGTGCCAGTAGTTTCACAGCGAACACTGAAGCTTTCTTT.

V is TRBV3-1 (or the pseudogene TRBV3-2) and J is TRBJ1-2, with a possible D match to TRBD1 (6 bases). The ends were cut back, 6 bases at V and 6 bases at J, with 11 bases in the middle. This CDR3 contains 12 residues. CDR1 is LGHDT and CDR2 is YNNKEL in the germline V gene (reference sequence). The CDR3 is CASRRAGDGYTF. CDR3 sequence (DNA): TGTGCCAGCAGGAGGGCAGGGGATGGCTACACCTTC.

This clone was seen only once. V usage is TRBV4-1 and J usage is TRBJ2-4, with D possibly matching TRBD1 (6 bases). The CDR3 runs to 16 residues. Germline lookup yields CDR1 MGHRA and CDR2 YSYEKL. Trimming removed 0 bases from V and 2 bases from J, with 11 bases in between. The CDR3 sequence is CASSQDKQGSKNIQYF. The CDR3 DNA follows: TGCGCCAGCAGCCAAGATAAACAGGGTTCCAAAAACATTCAGTACTTC.